This T cell receptor (beta chain) came from a study of blood T cell repertoires in COVID-19. TCRdb's copy holds only in-frame clones and misses some; the assay was immunoSEQ multiplex PCR. The sample consists of roughly 300,000 clones, about 92% of them appearing once. The junction had 3 bases not matched to a gene; V was cut back by 0 bases and J by 2 bases. The CDR3 has 17 amino acids. Germline loops: CDR1 MDHEN, CDR2 SYDVKM. This clonotype was obtained from a woman younger than 45 who had recovered from COVID-19. The J gene is TRBJ2-4, the V gene TRBV28; TRBD2 agrees at 11 bases. The sample taken for sequencing was PBMCs or T cells enriched from blood (not recorded which). CDR3 nucleotides: TGTGCCAGCAGTTTATGGGCTAGCGGGGGGACCAAAAACATTCAGTACTTC. It codes for CASSLWASGGTKNIQYF.